This T cell receptor (beta chain) was captured in a study of T-cell reconstitution after alpha-beta-depleted transplantation in children. Germline lookup yields CDR1 MNHEY and CDR2 SVGEGT. The CDR3 length is 13 residues. Trimming cost V 7 bases and J 0 bases, with 10 bases left between them. Notes on the study in general: Expanded clones from the graft, numbering several hundred, reportedly supplied alpha-beta T cells about two months after transplant. Surviving recipient T cells and intrathymic progenitors accounted for some patients' high TCRbeta diversity at day 60. It was newly produced T cells that mostly accounted for T-cell counts and diversity one year after transplant.

The sample holds many counts of this clonotype. Its cognate antigen is unknown. For TCRbeta, the library was prepared with unique molecular identifiers. TCRdb reprocessed the PCR reads via MiXCR and lists one record per CDR3 protein. The sample consists of about 210,000 distinct CDR3 sequences, around a sixth of them appearing once. The clonotype originates from a male patient between 2 and 10 years old who had a stem cell transplant for acute lymphoblastic leukemia, so the T cells may come from the graft donor. The sample here was PBMCs, mostly from graft donor cells, taken 360 days after TCRalphabeta/CD19-depleted stem cell transplant. The chain uses TRBV6-2 or TRBV6-3 and TRBJ2-7; D is undetermined. CDR3 protein: CASIADFSYEQYF. CDR3 DNA sequence: TGTGCCAGCATAGCCGACTTCTCCTACGAGCAGTACTTC.